This T cell receptor (delta chain) derives from a study of γδ T cells in repeated Plasmodium falciparum infection. About the study: Timepoints: baseline, immediately before selected infections, and 21 days after every infection. Malian gammadelta TCRs were studied during no-transmission periods and across acute malaria episodes.

This clone was observed a handful of times. Translating this DNA gives a protein that differs at residue 7 from the TCRdb one, which belongs to a much larger clone; a read error is likely, and the protein shown is this translation. TCRdb reanalysed the multiplex PCR reads via CATT. The sample contains 90,000 to 95,000 delta-chain clones, 0.95% to 1% of which appear only once. This TCR came from a pool of human donors (malaria-infected and uninfected, not separated). The sequenced sample was gamma-delta T cells from blood.

The CDR3 DNA is TGTGCTCTTGGGGACCCCCTTCCTGCAGTCTGGGGATACGATAAACTCATCTTT. Protein product: CALGDPLPAVWGYDKLIF. V is TRDV1 and J is TRDJ1; D is possibly TRDD2 or TRDD3 (7 bases each). Germline-derived CDR1 and CDR2 are TSWWSYY and QGS. The CDR3 sequence is 18 residues long. Deletions cut 3 bases from V and 4 bases from J, with 24 bases between.